This T cell receptor (beta chain) was recovered during a study of blood T cell repertoires in COVID-19. Authors' data handling: Researchers report that nucleated cell counts were estimated from reference gene primer amplification. TCRdb keeps only in-frame clones here, not all; method: immunoSEQ multiplex PCR. The DNA was the basis for D and trimming; V, J and clone size are from that table. Among 380,000 or so clones, 89% were seen once, and the ten largest hold around 1.3%. The CDR3 runs to 16 residues. V was cut by 6 bases and J by 0 bases, with 15 bases left in between. Germline CDR1 reads MDHEN; CDR2 reads SYDVKM.

The chain couples TRBV28 to TRBJ1-3, with D possibly being TRBD1 (5 bases). Sequencing was performed on peripheral blood. The source of this sequence is a man in his forties or fifties with acute or convalescent COVID-19. CDR3 DNA sequence: TGTGCCAGCAGATACCACGACAGCTCCTCTGGAAACACCATATATTTT. The encoded protein is CASRYHDSSSGNTIYF.